Detailed here is one TCR beta chain. The antigen remains undetermined. Looked up from germline, CDR1 is MNHNS and CDR2 is SASEGT. V lost 7 bases to trimming and J lost 4 bases; unmatched junction nucleotides: 12. The length of the CDR3 is 15 residues. These data are taken from a study of radiotherapy plus CTLA-4 blockade in lung cancer. Overall study context: Roughly 17% of patients responded objectively, and about 33% achieved disease control.

The assay was immunoSEQ multiplex PCR, and TCRdb's table has in-frame clones only and misses some. The sample yields 58,000 or so clones, roughly 80% seen once. Study observations and caveats: Radiotherapy was combined with ipilimumab, and tumor-derived TCR clones then expanded in blood.

The chain links TRBV6-1 to TRBJ2-7, with 8 bases matching TRBD2. This TCR was recovered from a human donor with non-small cell lung cancer who had a complete response to radiotherapy plus ipilimumab. Sequences were derived from peripheral blood, sampled from a patient treated with radiotherapy plus ipilimumab. The CDR3 nucleotides read TGTGCCAGCATTCCGGGGGCTAGCGGGCTGTACGAGCAGTACGTC. Translation: CASIPGASGLYEQYV.